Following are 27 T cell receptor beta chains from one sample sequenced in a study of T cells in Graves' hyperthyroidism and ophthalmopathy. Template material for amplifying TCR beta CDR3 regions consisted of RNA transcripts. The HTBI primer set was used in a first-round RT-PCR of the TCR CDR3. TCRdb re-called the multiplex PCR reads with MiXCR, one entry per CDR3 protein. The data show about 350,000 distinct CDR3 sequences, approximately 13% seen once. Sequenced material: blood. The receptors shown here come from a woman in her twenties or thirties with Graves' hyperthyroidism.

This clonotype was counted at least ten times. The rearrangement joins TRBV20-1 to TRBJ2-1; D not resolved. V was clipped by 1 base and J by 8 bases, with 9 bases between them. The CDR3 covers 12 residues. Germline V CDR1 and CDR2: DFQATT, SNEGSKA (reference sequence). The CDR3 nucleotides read TGCAGTGCTAGAGGACTCGTCGATGAGCAGTTCTTC. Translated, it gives CSARGLVDEQFF.

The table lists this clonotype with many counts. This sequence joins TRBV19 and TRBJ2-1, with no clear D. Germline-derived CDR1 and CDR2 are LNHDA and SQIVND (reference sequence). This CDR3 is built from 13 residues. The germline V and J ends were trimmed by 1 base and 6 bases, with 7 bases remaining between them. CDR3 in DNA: TGTGCCAGTAGTATAGCCCTACCCAATGAGCAGTTCTTC. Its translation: CASSIALPNEQFF.

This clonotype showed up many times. The CDR3 reads CASGTGQILNTQYF. CDR3 nucleotides: TGTGCCAGCGGGACGGGACAGATTTTAAATACGCAGTATTTT. The chain is built from TRBV6-1 and TRBJ2-3, with 7 bases aligning to TRBD1. The CDR3 consists of 14 residues. CDR1 is MNHNS and CDR2 is SASEGT in the germline V gene. V was clipped by 8 bases and J by 7 bases; unmatched bases: 12.

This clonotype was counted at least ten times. CDR3 nucleotide sequence: TGTGCCAGCAGTCCGGGACTCCAAGAGACCCAGTACTTC. It yields the protein CASSPGLQETQYF. This rearrangement joins TRBV18 to TRBJ2-5; a possible D gene is TRBD2 (6 bases). Trimming stripped 8 bases from V and 1 base from J, with 11 bases between. The CDR3 spans 13 residues. Germline V gene data show CDR1 as KGHSH and CDR2 as LQKENI.

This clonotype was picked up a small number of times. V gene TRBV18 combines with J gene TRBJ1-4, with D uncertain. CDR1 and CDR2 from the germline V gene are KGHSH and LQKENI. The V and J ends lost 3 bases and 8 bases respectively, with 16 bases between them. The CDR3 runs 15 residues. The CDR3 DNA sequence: TGTGCCAGCTCACCGGCCCCTCCGAAGGAAGAAAAACTGTTTTTT. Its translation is CASSPAPPKEEKLFF.

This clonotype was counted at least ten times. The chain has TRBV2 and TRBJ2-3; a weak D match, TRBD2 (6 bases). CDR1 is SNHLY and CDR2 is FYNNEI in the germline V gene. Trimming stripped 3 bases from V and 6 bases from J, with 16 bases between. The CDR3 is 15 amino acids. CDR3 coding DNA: TGTGCCAGCAGTGAGGGGACTCCCTCAGGTGATACGCAGTATTTT. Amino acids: CASSEGTPSGDTQYF.

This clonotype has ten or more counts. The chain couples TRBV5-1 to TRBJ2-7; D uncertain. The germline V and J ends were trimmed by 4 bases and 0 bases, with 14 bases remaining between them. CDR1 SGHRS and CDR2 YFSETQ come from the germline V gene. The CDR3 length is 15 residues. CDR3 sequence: CASSLGRASSYEQYF. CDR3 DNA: TGCGCCAGCAGCCTCGGACGAGCCTCCTCCTACGAGCAGTACTTC.

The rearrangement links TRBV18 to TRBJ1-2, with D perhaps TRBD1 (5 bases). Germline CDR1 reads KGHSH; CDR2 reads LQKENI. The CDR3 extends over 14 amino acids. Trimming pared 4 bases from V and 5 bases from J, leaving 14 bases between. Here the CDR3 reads CASSLDTGPYGYTF. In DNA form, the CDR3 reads TGTGCCAGCTCACTAGACACAGGACCATATGGCTACACCTTC. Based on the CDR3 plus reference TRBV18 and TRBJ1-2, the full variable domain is NAGVMQNPRHLVRRRGQEARLRCSPMKGHSHVYWYRQLPEEGLKFMVYLQKENIIDESGMPKERFSAEFPKEGPSILRIQQVVRGDSAAYFCASSLDTGPYGYTFGSGTRLTVV.

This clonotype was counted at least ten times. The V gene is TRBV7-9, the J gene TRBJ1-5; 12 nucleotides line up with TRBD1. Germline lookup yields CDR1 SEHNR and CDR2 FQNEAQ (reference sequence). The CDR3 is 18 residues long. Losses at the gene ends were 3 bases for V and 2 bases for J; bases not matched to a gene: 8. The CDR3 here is CASSFAGTGGIGNQPQHF. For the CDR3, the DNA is TGTGCCAGCAGCTTCGCCGGGACAGGGGGCATAGGCAATCAGCCCCAGCATTTT.

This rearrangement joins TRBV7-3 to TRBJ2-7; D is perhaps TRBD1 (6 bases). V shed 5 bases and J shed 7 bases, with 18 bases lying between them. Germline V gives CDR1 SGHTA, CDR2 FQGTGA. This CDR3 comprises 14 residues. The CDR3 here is CASSQHGTLREQYF. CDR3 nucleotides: TGTGCCAGCAGCCAACACGGGACACTACGGGAGCAGTACTTC.

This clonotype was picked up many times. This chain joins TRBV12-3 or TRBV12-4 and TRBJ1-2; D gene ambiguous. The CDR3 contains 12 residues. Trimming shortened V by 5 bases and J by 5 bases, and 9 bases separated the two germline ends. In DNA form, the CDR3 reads TGTGCCAGCAGTGCCCGACTGTATGGCTACACCTTC. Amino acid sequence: CASSARLYGYTF.

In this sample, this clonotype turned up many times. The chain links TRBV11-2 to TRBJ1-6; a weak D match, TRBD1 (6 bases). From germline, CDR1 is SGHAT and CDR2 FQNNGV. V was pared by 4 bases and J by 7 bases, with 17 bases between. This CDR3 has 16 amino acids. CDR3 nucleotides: TGTGCCAGCAGCTCCCCGCGCCAGGGGATCAATTCACCCCTCCACTTT. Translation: CASSSPRQGINSPLHF.

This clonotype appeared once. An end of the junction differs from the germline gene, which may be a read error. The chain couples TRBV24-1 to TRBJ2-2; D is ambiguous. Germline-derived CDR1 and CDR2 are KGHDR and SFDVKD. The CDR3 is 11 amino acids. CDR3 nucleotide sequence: TGTGCCGCCAGGAACACCGGGGAGCTGTTTTTT. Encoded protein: CAARNTGELFF.

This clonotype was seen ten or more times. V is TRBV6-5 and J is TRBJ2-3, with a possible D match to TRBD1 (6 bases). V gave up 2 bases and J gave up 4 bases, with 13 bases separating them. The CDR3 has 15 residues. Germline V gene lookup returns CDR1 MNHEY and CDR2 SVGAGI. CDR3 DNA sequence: TGTGCCAGCAGTTACGACCCAGGGGTCCCAGATACGCAGTATTTT. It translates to CASSYDPGVPDTQYF.

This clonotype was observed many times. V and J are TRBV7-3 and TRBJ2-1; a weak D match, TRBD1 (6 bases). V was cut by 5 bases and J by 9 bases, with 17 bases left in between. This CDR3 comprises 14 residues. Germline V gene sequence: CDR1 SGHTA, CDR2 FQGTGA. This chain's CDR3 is CASSLNGQSGEQFF. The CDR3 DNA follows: TGTGCCAGCAGCCTAAACGGACAGTCTGGTGAGCAGTTCTTC.

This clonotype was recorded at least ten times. The CDR3 loop is CSVEGRGAGNIQYF. CDR3 nucleotides: TGCAGCGTTGAAGGCCGGGGGGCGGGAAACATTCAGTACTTC. The chain is built from TRBV29-1 and TRBJ2-4; possibly TRBD2 for D (7 bases). The CDR3 is 14 amino acids. Germline loops: CDR1 SQVTM, CDR2 ANQGSEA. Trimming took off 1 base at V and 6 bases at J, with 13 bases between the two ends. Full variable domain (outside the CDR3, taken from reference TRBV29-1 and TRBJ2-4): SAVISQKPSRDICQRGTSLTIQCQVDSQVTMMFWYRQQPGQSLTLIATANQGSEATYESGFVIDKFPISRPNLTFSTLTVSNMSPEDSSIYLCSVEGRGAGNIQYFGAGTRLSVL.

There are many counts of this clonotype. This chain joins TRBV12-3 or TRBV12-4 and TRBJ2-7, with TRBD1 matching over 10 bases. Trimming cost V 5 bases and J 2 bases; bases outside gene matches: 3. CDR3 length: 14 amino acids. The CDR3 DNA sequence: TGTGCCAGCAGTACCGGGACAGGGGCCTACGAGCAGTACTTC. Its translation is CASSTGTGAYEQYF.

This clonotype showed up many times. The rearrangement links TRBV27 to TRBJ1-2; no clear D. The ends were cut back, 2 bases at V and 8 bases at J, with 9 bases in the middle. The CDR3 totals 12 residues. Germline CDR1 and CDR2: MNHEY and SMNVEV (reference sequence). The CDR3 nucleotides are TGTGCCAGCAGTTTAATGGGCGGGGGCTACACCTTC. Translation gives CASSLMGGGYTF.

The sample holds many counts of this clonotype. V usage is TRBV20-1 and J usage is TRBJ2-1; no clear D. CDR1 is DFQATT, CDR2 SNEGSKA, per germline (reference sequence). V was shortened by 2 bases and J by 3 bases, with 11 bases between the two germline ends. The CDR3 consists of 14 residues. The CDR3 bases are TGCAGTGCTAGAACCGGGCCTGACTACAATGAGCAGTTCTTC. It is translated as CSARTGPDYNEQFF.

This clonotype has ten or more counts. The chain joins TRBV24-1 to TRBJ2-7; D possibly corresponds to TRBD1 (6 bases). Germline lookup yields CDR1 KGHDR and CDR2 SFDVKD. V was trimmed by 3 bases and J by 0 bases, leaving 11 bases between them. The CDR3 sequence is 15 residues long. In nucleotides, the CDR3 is TGTGCCACCAGTGATACCCGGGACAACTCCTACGAGCAGTACTTC. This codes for CATSDTRDNSYEQYF.

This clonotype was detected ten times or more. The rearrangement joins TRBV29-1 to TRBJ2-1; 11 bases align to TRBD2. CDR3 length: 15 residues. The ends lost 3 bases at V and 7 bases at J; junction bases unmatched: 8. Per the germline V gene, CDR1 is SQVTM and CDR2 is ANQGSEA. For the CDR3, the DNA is TGCAGCGTTGACCCAGGGTTAGCGGGAGGGAATGAGCAGTTCTTC. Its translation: CSVDPGLAGGNEQFF.

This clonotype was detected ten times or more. The CDR3 loop reads CASSPRTGGFGAQPQHF. CDR3 sequence (DNA): TGTGCCAGCAGTCCCCGGACAGGAGGTTTTGGTGCTCAGCCCCAGCATTTT. This sequence joins TRBV12-3 or TRBV12-4 and TRBJ1-5; 7 bases agree with TRBD1. This CDR3 spans 17 amino acids. With V trimmed by 5 bases and J by 6 bases, 16 bases remained unmatched.

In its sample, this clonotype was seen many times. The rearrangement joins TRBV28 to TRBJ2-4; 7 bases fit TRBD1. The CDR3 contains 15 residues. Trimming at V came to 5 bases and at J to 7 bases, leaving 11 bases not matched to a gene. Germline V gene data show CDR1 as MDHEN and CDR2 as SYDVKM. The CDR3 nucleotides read TGTGCCAGCAGTCTACTCCGGGACAGAGACAACATTCAGTACTTC. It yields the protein CASSLLRDRDNIQYF.

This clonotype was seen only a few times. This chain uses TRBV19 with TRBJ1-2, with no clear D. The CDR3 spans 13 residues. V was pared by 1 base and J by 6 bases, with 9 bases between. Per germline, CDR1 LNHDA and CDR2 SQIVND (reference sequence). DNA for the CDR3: TGTGCCAGTAGTATAGTCGGCGGCCATGGCTACACCTTC. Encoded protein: CASSIVGGHGYTF.

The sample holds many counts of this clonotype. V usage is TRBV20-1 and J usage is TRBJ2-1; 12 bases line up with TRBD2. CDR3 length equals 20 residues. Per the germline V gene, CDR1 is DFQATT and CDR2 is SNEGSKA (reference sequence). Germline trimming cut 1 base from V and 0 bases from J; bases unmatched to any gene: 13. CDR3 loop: CSARGPTTSGSQHSYNEQFF. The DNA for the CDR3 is TGCAGTGCTAGAGGCCCTACGACTAGCGGGAGCCAACACTCCTACAATGAGCAGTTCTTC.

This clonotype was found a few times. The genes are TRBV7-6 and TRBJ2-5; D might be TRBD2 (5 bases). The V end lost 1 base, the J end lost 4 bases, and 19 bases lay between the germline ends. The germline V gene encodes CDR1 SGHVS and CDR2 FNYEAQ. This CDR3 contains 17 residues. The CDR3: CASSLGEVGVRRETQYF. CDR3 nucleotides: TGTGCCAGCAGCTTAGGAGAGGTGGGAGTAAGGAGAGAGACCCAGTACTTC.

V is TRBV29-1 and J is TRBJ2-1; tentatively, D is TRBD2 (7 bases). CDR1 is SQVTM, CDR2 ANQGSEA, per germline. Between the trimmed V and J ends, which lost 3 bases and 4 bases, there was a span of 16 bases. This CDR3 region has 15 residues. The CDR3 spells CSVDVGGAGYNEQFF. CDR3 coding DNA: TGCAGCGTTGACGTGGGGGGGGCCGGGTACAATGAGCAGTTCTTC.